This T cell receptor (beta chain) was observed in a study of T cell responses to AZD1222 COVID-19 vaccine. General study findings and limits: Baseline serostatus was positive in only a handful of AZD1222 recipients. The study found Spike-specific TCR breadth and depth rose after two AZD1222 doses. There were mostly white British donors and more females than males, and clonal diversity was possibly underestimated.

The CDR3 loop spans 13 amino acids. Trimming at V came to 6 bases and at J to 11 bases, leaving 11 bases not matched to a gene. The V gene's germline CDR1 is SQVTM and CDR2 ANQGSEA. Here immunoSEQ multiplex PCR was the method, and the copy in TCRdb shows in-frame clones only, minus some. The sample holds 100,000 or so clones, roughly 87% seen once. Concerning this clone: Its antigen is not identified.

The V and J genes are TRBV29-1 and TRBJ2-1, with 9 bases lining up with TRBD2. Sequenced material: peripheral blood, taken on day 0 of AZD1222 vaccination. This TCR was recovered from an adult in good health. The CDR3 DNA follows: TGCAGCGTCGAACAGGTTAGCGGGGGCCAGCAGTTCTTC. Protein sequence: CSVEQVSGGQQFF.